This T cell receptor (beta chain) was identified during a study of T cell repertoires in cytomegalovirus infection. Broader study findings: HLA-C-restricted CMV clonotypes gave the most frequent clonotype in two of eight donors. Carriers of CMV and the relevant HLA type were discriminated by public TCR beta frequency.

This clonotype was detected a few times. Its antigen is not known. The V and J ends lost 0 bases and 4 bases respectively, with 17 bases between them. The germline gives CDR1 DFQATT, CDR2 SNEGSKA (reference sequence). This CDR3 is built from 16 residues. TCRdb passed the reads through MiXCR, listing each CDR3 protein once. The table shows some 170,000 distinct CDR3 sequences, with about 17% occurring only once. The receptor was derived from a human donor in good health (CMV status not recorded). Some clones in this sample may be carry-over from other donors' samples. This sequence joins TRBV20-1 and TRBJ2-3; D tentatively reads TRBD1 or TRBD2 (5 bases each). The sample taken for sequencing was CD8+ T cells from PBMCs. The CDR3 here is CSARDRHGTAADTQYF. The CDR3 DNA sequence: TGCAGTGCTAGAGATAGGCACGGGACGGCTGCAGATACGCAGTATTTT.